The next 10 T cell receptor beta chains were all read from a single sample in a study of blood T cells in healthy people across ages. The authors ran a second PCR of roughly 7 to 11 cycles using a sample-barcoded 5' primer and a J-beta primer mix. MiXCR, run by TCRdb on the 5' RACE reads, gives a single entry per CDR3 protein. The repertoire has around 1.5 million distinct CDR3 sequences, almost 35% of them found once; the top ten carry over 9%. Sequencing was carried out using blood. Receptors were obtained from a woman in her twenties or thirties in good health.

The chain links TRBV10-3 to TRBJ2-3, with 7 bases matching TRBD2. Looked up from germline, CDR1 is ENHRY and CDR2 is SYGVKD. The CDR3 totals 13 residues. After removal of 4 bases from V and 6 bases from J, the junction contained 4 bases not matched to a gene. CDR3 in amino acids: CAISAVGGDTQYF. The CDR3, as DNA: TGTGCCATCAGTGCGGTGGGGGGGGATACGCAGTATTTT.

This clonotype was seen just once. This chain connects TRBV7-9 to TRBJ1-3; D gene ambiguous. The V end lost 5 bases, the J end lost 10 bases, and 21 bases lay between the germline ends. Germline CDR1 SEHNR, CDR2 FQNEAQ (reference sequence). The CDR3 spans 15 residues. The CDR3 region has the DNA TGTGCCAGCAGCCCGACTGAGACGTGGACCAAAACCATATATTTT. Translated, it gives CASSPTETWTKTIYF.

The rearrangement links TRBV11-2 to TRBJ2-5; D is possibly TRBD1 (5 bases). CDR1 is SGHAT and CDR2 is FQNNGV in the germline V gene. V lost 3 bases to trimming and J lost 3 bases, with 20 bases between them. The length of the CDR3 is 17 residues. The CDR3, as DNA: TGTGCCAGCAGCTTGGATGGACGTGGTTTCAGGGAAGAGACCCAGTACTTC. Encoded protein: CASSLDGRGFREETQYF.

The CDR3 is CASSVGGRLYNEQFF. In DNA, the CDR3 is TGTGCCAGCAGCGTAGGCGGGAGGTTATACAATGAGCAGTTCTTC. The chain couples TRBV9 to TRBJ2-1, with 8 bases matching TRBD2. The CDR3 runs to 15 residues. Germline trimming cut 0 bases from V and 4 bases from J; bases unmatched to any gene: 3. Germline V lookup: CDR1 SGDLS, CDR2 YYNGEE.

This chain uses TRBV10-3 with TRBJ2-2, with D hard to call. Germline values: CDR1 ENHRY, CDR2 SYGVKD. V lost 10 bases to trimming and J lost 0 bases, with 12 bases between them. This CDR3 has 14 residues. The CDR3 spells CASSSVPNTGELFF. The CDR3 DNA is TGTGCCAGCTCGTCAGTACCGAACACCGGGGAGCTGTTTTTT.

This clonotype was seen a few times. V is TRBV6-5 and J is TRBJ2-1, with D possibly matching TRBD2 (6 bases). Trimming left V 2 bases short and J 0 bases short, with 17 bases between. Germline V CDR1 and CDR2: MNHEY, SVGAGI. The length of the CDR3 is 18 residues. The chain's CDR3 is CASSYPGTTGSSYNEQFF. The CDR3 DNA reads as TGTGCCAGCAGTTACCCCGGGACGACCGGGAGCTCCTACAATGAGCAGTTCTTC.

This clonotype appeared many times. The gene calls are TRBV7-2 and TRBJ2-7; TRBD1 agrees at 9 bases. This CDR3 region has 15 residues. Trimming cost V 2 bases and J 0 bases; bases outside gene matches: 2. The germline V gene encodes CDR1 SGHTA and CDR2 FQGNSA. This CDR3 reads CASSLRDRASYEQYF. The CDR3 region has the DNA TGTGCCAGCAGCTTACGGGACAGGGCCTCCTACGAGCAGTACTTC.

This clonotype was picked up a small number of times. The V and J genes are TRBV5-1 and TRBJ2-1; 11 positions match TRBD2. The germline gives CDR1 SGHRS, CDR2 YFSETQ. The CDR3 totals 17 residues. J gave up 7 bases and V 2 bases, and 11 bases lay outside the gene matches. The CDR3: CASSFIELAGELNEQFF. The CDR3 DNA reads as TGCGCCAGCAGCTTCATCGAACTAGCGGGAGAACTAAATGAGCAGTTCTTC.

In its sample, this clonotype was seen a few times. The chain has TRBV27 and TRBJ1-6; possibly TRBD1 for D (6 bases). V lost 6 bases and J 9 bases, leaving 18 bases between the germline ends. Germline lookup yields CDR1 MNHEY and CDR2 SMNVEV (reference sequence). The length of the CDR3 is 15 residues. This chain's CDR3 is CASRGQWSSVSPLHF. The CDR3 DNA is TGTGCCAGCAGAGGACAGTGGTCCTCCGTTTCACCCCTCCACTTT.

The chain carries TRBV7-2 and TRBJ2-7; 16 bases are a match to TRBD2. Germline V gene sequence: CDR1 SGHTA, CDR2 FQGNSA. After removal of 5 bases from V and 4 bases from J, the junction contained 8 bases not matched to a gene. The CDR3 length is 17 residues. CDR3 loop: CASSRGLAGGAGYEQYF. The CDR3 DNA follows: TGTGCCAGCAGCAGGGGACTAGCGGGAGGGGCGGGATACGAGCAGTACTTC.